This T cell receptor (beta chain) was captured in a study of post-analysis software for immune sequencing data (dated by TCRdb to the mid-2010s). As for the study more broadly: Recorded disease courses included relapsing-remitting, secondary progressive and progressive-relapsing multiple sclerosis, with some patients lacking subtype annotation. The patient repertoires were compared against 11 previously published healthy control repertoires obtained from donors aged 6 to 25 years. A subset of samples was prepared in parallel using single-end sample barcoding, then pooled and co-amplified after Illumina adapter ligation.

The V end loses 0 bases and the J end loses 5 bases, and a stretch of 13 bases separates them. The CDR3 holds 15 amino acids from the cysteine to the phenylalanine. The read is trimmed to its CDR3 DNA, 45 bases read in frame from base 1. This clonotype appeared a few times. The antigen this receptor binds is unknown. No base qualities exist here, and no much larger clone lies one base off it. Overall study outcomes, separate from this receptor: Compared with controls, multiple sclerosis patients had significantly lower normalized Chao1 diversity, a finding suggesting substantial peripheral T-cell clonal expansion. Patients showed significantly higher frequencies than controls for about five TRBV segments, among them TRBV5-6, TRBV5-1 and TRBV20-1. The control group was slightly older than the multiple sclerosis patient group. Direct clustering with F measure revealed strong co-clustering of samples prepared in the same batch, which led to a batch-effect correction.

To demonstrate the VDJtools post-analysis software, TCR beta repertoires were profiled from the peripheral blood of more than ten young patients with multiple sclerosis. The multiple sclerosis patients were children and adolescents ranging in age from about 6 to 17 years. Library preparation was by PCR. These reads were obtained on an Illumina HiSeq 2500. To reduce PCR and sequencing biases, unique molecular identifiers were built into the TCR beta cDNA libraries. Every 1 to 10 million input T cells yielded 500,000 or so cDNA molecules, meaning each molecule approximated one T cell. The patient libraries were prepared and sequenced using the same protocol as the earlier healthy control dataset. Within a given batch, samples were prepared together, multiplexed and sequenced on the same HiSeq lane. In the original analysis: MIGEC was used to process the raw barcoded reads, and molecular identifier groups with only a single read were discarded before consensus assembly and CDR3 extraction. VDJtools was used for post-analysis of the clonotype tables, and diversity was normalized by down-sampling every dataset to the size of the smallest sample. To correct batch-related cross-sample contamination, repertoire overlap clustering matched CDR3 amino acid sequences but not nucleotide sequences. Clones were called with MiXCR by TCRdb after fastp trimmed the public reads at Q25, and only in-frame beta chains were retained. Rows with a matching CDR3 protein are joined into one entry that keeps the most common DNA and genes. The authors' filters were not applied to this entry. The sample table contains roughly 600,000 distinct CDR3 sequences; only one count was recorded for roughly 40% of them. Together, the top ten hold about 1.5% of the sample.

This sequence uses TRBV12-3 or TRBV12-4 and TRBJ1-2; a confident D gene designation cannot be given. Input material: blood. This clonotype was sampled from a girl aged 5 to 17 with multiple sclerosis. The nucleotide sequence reads as follows: TGTGCCAGCAGTTTAGCAAGAGGAAATTTTTATGGCTACACCTTC. It is translated as CASSLARGNFYGYTF.